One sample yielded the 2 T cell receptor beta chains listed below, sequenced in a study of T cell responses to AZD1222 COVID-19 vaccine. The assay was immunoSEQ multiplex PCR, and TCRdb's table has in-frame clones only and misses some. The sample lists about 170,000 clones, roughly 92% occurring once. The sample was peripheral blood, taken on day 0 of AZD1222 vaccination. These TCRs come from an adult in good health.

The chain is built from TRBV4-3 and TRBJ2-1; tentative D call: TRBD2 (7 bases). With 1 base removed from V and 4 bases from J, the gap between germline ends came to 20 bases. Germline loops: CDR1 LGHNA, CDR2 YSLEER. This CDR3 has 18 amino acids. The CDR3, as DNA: TGCGCCAGCAGCCAAGGGGGGGGCAACATACACACATACAATGAGCAGTTCTTC. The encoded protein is CASSQGGGNIHTYNEQFF.

The CDR3 nucleotides are TGTGCCAGCAGCTTTAACAGGGGAGGGGAGCAGTACTTC. Translating it yields CASSFNRGGEQYF. The gene calls are TRBV7-2 and TRBJ2-7; D may correspond to TRBD1 or TRBD2 (7 bases each). With 3 bases removed from V and 7 bases from J, the gap between germline ends came to 13 bases. The CDR3 length is 13 residues. Germline values: CDR1 SGHTA, CDR2 FQGNSA.